What follows are 22 T cell receptor beta chains derived from one specimen sequenced in a study of shared clonotypes between healthy human individuals. As defined, naive CD8 cells were CD45RO-negative and positively selected for CCR7, with terminally differentiated effector memory CD45RA+ cells excluded. This table comes from immunoSEQ multiplex PCR, and its TCRdb copy is limited to in-frame clones, with some not included. This table holds roughly 2.1 million clones, under 95% found once. The sample consisted of naive CD8+ T cells from PBMCs. All receptors come from a young man in good health. Some clones in this sample may be carry-over from other donors' samples.

The chain carries TRBV7-2 and TRBJ2-7; unclear D gene. CDR1 and CDR2 (germline): SGHTA, FQGNSA. There are 15 residues in the CDR3. V dropped 6 bases and J dropped 2 bases, with 17 bases sitting between them. The CDR3 DNA sequence: TGTGCCAGCAGTCTGGAGTTCATGGGGACCTACGAGCAGTACTTC. Amino acids: CASSLEFMGTYEQYF.

The rearrangement links TRBV29-1 to TRBJ2-1; no definite D call. This CDR3 is built from 10 residues. Looked up from germline, CDR1 is SQVTM and CDR2 is ANQGSEA. V was trimmed by 5 bases and J by 7 bases, leaving 6 bases between them. Written as DNA, the CDR3 is TGCAGCGTTAACGAGAATGAGCAGTTCTTC. Residues: CSVNENEQFF.

The J gene is TRBJ1-1, the V gene TRBV5-1; perhaps TRBD1 as D (6 bases). Between the trimmed V and J ends, which lost 0 bases and 7 bases, there was a span of 13 bases. Germline lookup yields CDR1 SGHRS and CDR2 YFSETQ. This CDR3 contains 14 residues. The CDR3 loop is CASSLGGTTYEAFF. CDR3 coding DNA: TGCGCCAGCAGCTTGGGCGGGACAACATATGAAGCTTTCTTT.

This chain connects TRBV4-1 to TRBJ2-7; 10 nucleotides align to TRBD2. Looked up from germline, CDR1 is MGHRA and CDR2 is YSYEKL. V was clipped by 4 bases and J by 4 bases; unmatched bases: 4. CDR3 size: 14 residues. The CDR3 DNA is TGCGCCAGCAGCCTACTAGCGGGAAGATACGAGCAGTACTTC. This codes for CASSLLAGRYEQYF.

This clone was picked up one time. CDR3 nucleotide sequence: TGTGCCAGCAGCCCTAGCGGGACGGCCTACAATGAGCAGTTCTTC. Translation gives CASSPSGTAYNEQFF. The rearrangement uses TRBV9 and TRBJ2-1, with TRBD2 matching over 9 bases. This CDR3 has 15 residues. CDR1 and CDR2 from the germline V gene are SGDLS and YYNGEE. V was pared by 4 bases and J by 2 bases, with 4 bases of the junction left unmatched.

The chain combines TRBV29-1 with TRBJ2-4, with D possibly called TRBD1 or TRBD2 (7 bases each). This CDR3 region has 14 residues. Looked up from germline, CDR1 is SQVTM and CDR2 is ANQGSEA. V lost 7 bases and J lost 4, with 17 bases in between. CDR3 protein: CSAVGGTEKNIQYF. For the CDR3, the DNA is TGCAGCGCCGTGGGGGGGACAGAAAAAAACATTCAGTACTTC.

This rearrangement joins TRBV30 to TRBJ1-5, with TRBD1 as a possible D gene (5 bases). CDR3 size: 14 residues. Germline CDR1 is GTSNPN and CDR2 is SVGIG (reference sequence). V lost 3 bases, J lost 7 bases, and 16 bases lay in between. This CDR3 is CAWSDLRGVQPQHF. CDR3 sequence (DNA): TGTGCCTGGAGCGACTTAAGAGGGGTACAGCCCCAGCATTTT.

This chain links TRBV2 with TRBJ2-5; D ambiguous. Germline V gene lookup returns CDR1 SNHLY and CDR2 FYNNEI. V was clipped by 2 bases and J by 3 bases, with 16 bases between them. There are 16 residues in the CDR3. DNA for the CDR3: TGTGCCAGCAGTGAATCCGTGGGGAAGGGCGAAGAGACCCAGTACTTC. This codes for CASSESVGKGEETQYF.

The chain recombines TRBV5-8 with TRBJ1-5, with unresolved D. Germline V gene sequence: CDR1 SGHTS, CDR2 YDEGEE. The CDR3 runs 13 residues. Trimming left V 1 base short and J 7 bases short, with 9 bases between. The CDR3 sequence: CASSLSWSQPQHF. The CDR3, as DNA: TGTGCCAGCAGCTTGTCATGGAGCCAGCCCCAGCATTTT.

This clone was recorded only once. Other DNA sequences in this sample translate to the same CDR3. The chain has TRBV28 and TRBJ1-5; 8 bases map to TRBD1. Germline V gene data show CDR1 as MDHEN and CDR2 as SYDVKM. The CDR3 extends over 15 amino acids. V dropped 6 bases and J dropped 2; count of bases not matched to a gene: 6. The CDR3 DNA reads as TGTGCCAGCAGCCCGACAGGGGCGGGCAATCAGCCCCAGCATTTT. This encodes CASSPTGAGNQPQHF. The complete variable domain, with remaining parts taken from reference TRBV28 and TRBJ1-5, reads DVKVTQSSRYLVKRTGEKVFLECVQDMDHENMFWYRQDPGLGLRLIYFSYDVKMKEKGDIPEGYSVSREKKERFSLILESASTNQTSMYLCASSPTGAGNQPQHFGDGTRLSIL.

The J gene is TRBJ1-5, the V gene TRBV9; D call uncertain. The length of the CDR3 is 15 residues. CDR1 and CDR2 from the germline V gene are SGDLS and YYNGEE. The V and J ends lost 0 bases and 7 bases respectively, with 14 bases between them. The CDR3 sequence: CASSVDLAVGQPQHF. CDR3 bases: TGTGCCAGCAGCGTAGACTTGGCCGTTGGCCAGCCCCAGCATTTT.

The rearrangement links TRBV19 to TRBJ2-3; unclear D gene. This CDR3 contains 15 residues. CDR1 is LNHDA, CDR2 SQIVND, per germline (reference sequence). The ends were cut back, 0 bases at V and 5 bases at J, with 12 bases in the middle. The DNA for the CDR3 is TGTGCCAGTAGTATAGATTACTCGGCAAAAGATACGCAGTATTTT. It encodes CASSIDYSAKDTQYF.

The chain uses TRBV29-1 and TRBJ2-1; the D gene is possibly TRBD1 (5 bases). V lost 5 bases and J 2 bases, leaving 13 bases between the germline ends. This CDR3 comprises 14 residues. The germline CDR1 and CDR2 sequences are SQVTM and ANQGSEA. CDR3: CSVPFTGTYNEQFF. CDR3 DNA: TGCAGCGTTCCCTTTACAGGAACCTACAATGAGCAGTTCTTC.

The genes are TRBV4-1 and TRBJ2-7; D is unclear. Germline values: CDR1 MGHRA, CDR2 YSYEKL. Between the trimmed V and J ends, which lost 4 bases and 7 bases, there was a span of 20 bases. This CDR3 has 15 amino acids. This CDR3 reads CASSRNSQLPQEQYF. DNA of the CDR3: TGCGCCAGCAGCCGAAACTCCCAACTTCCGCAGGAGCAGTACTTC.

This sequence joins TRBV13 and TRBJ2-7; 10 bases are shared with TRBD1. Trimming removed 5 bases from V and 2 bases from J; junction bases left unmatched: 9. Germline values: CDR1 PRHDT, CDR2 FYEKMQ (reference sequence). CDR3 length equals 16 residues. The chain's CDR3 is CASSPDPGTGAYEQYF. The CDR3 nucleotides are TGTGCCAGCAGCCCAGACCCCGGGACAGGGGCCTACGAGCAGTACTTC.

The chain couples TRBV29-1 to TRBJ1-1; D not resolved. V dropped 3 bases and J dropped 0 bases, with 14 bases sitting between them. This CDR3 spans 15 amino acids. Germline CDR1 is SQVTM and CDR2 is ANQGSEA. DNA of the CDR3: TGCAGCGTTGATCGGTCTGGGGATTTGAACACTGAAGCTTTCTTT. It translates to CSVDRSGDLNTEAFF.

The chain joins TRBV27 to TRBJ2-7; no clear D gene. Germline V gene sequence: CDR1 MNHEY, CDR2 SMNVEV (reference sequence). V was pared by 0 bases and J by 0 bases, with 12 bases between. This CDR3 has 16 amino acids. The CDR3 region is CASSLSGPLSSYEQYF. DNA for the CDR3: TGTGCCAGCAGTTTATCAGGGCCGCTGAGCTCCTACGAGCAGTACTTC.

This chain links TRBV6-1 with TRBJ2-1; D is unresolved. From germline, CDR1 is MNHNS and CDR2 SASEGT. Trimming left V 3 bases short and J 8 bases short, with 11 bases between. CDR3 size: 13 residues. The CDR3 nucleotides are TGTGCCAGCAGTGATCGACATTACCATGAGCAGTTCTTC. Translated: CASSDRHYHEQFF.

This clone has a single count. CDR3 nucleotides: TGTGCCGGCGGGGCAGGGAGCTCCTACGAGCAGTACTTC. It encodes CAGGAGSSYEQYF. The chain links TRBV7-9 to TRBJ2-7; tentatively, D is TRBD2 (6 bases). The CDR3 has 13 residues. Germline-derived CDR1 and CDR2 are SEHNR and FQNEAQ (reference sequence). The germline V and J ends were trimmed by 11 bases and 0 bases, with 14 bases remaining between them.

To note about this clone: This CDR3 is also generated by other DNA sequences in the sample. J is TRBJ2-6 and V is TRBV9; no clear D gene. CDR1 is SGDLS, CDR2 YYNGEE, per germline. With 2 bases removed from V and 4 bases from J, the gap between germline ends came to 10 bases. The length of the CDR3 is 15 residues. CDR3 in DNA: TGTGCCAGCAGCGTTGGCAGTTCCGGGGCCAACGTCCTGACTTTC. Translating gives CASSVGSSGANVLTF.

In regard to this clone: The sample contains more than one DNA sequence encoding this CDR3. The chain combines TRBV11-2 with TRBJ2-7, with unresolved D. The V gene's germline CDR1 is SGHAT and CDR2 FQNNGV. The CDR3 has 11 residues. V gave up 2 bases and J gave up 4 bases, with 3 bases separating them. CDR3 loop: CASSLTYEQYF. The CDR3 DNA follows: TGTGCCAGCAGCTTAACATACGAGCAGTACTTC.

The rearrangement joins TRBV7-9 to TRBJ2-1; D uncertain. Trimming took 5 bases from V and 10 from J, leaving 9 bases between them. The CDR3 covers 11 residues. The germline CDR1 and CDR2 sequences are SEHNR and FQNEAQ (reference sequence). The CDR3 coding sequence is TGTGCCAGCAGCCCCCCCCGCGAGCAGTTCTTC. Its translation: CASSPPREQFF. Full variable domain (remainder filled in from reference TRBV7-9 and TRBJ2-1): DTGVSQNPRHKITKRGQNVTFRCDPISEHNRLYWYRQTLGQGPEFLTYFQNEAQLEKSRLLSDRFSAERPKGSFSTLEIQRTEQGDSAMYLCASSPPREQFFGPGTRLTVL.